One and the same sample provided the 23 T cell receptor beta chains below, sequenced in a study of blood T cell repertoires in COVID-19. Sequencing was performed with immunoSEQ multiplex PCR; in TCRdb, only in-frame clones are kept and a portion is missing. The sample includes roughly 230,000 clones, 65% to 85% of them seen just once. Sequenced: PBMCs or T cells enriched from blood (not recorded which). The origin of the receptors is a woman aged 55-70 years who had recovered from COVID-19.

V usage is TRBV6-6 and J usage is TRBJ2-1; 12 nucleotides agree with TRBD2. Germline-derived CDR1 and CDR2 are MNHNY and SVGAGI (reference sequence). J lost 6 bases, V lost 5 bases, and 8 bases had no gene match. The CDR3 spans 16 residues. This CDR3 reads CASSPKQTSGSNEQFF. The DNA for the CDR3 is TGTGCCAGCAGTCCAAAACAGACTAGCGGGAGCAATGAGCAGTTCTTC.

This sequence joins TRBV5-1 and TRBJ1-1; D perhaps matches TRBD1 (5 bases). The V end lost 1 base, the J end lost 3 bases, and 10 bases lay between the germline ends. The CDR3 has 14 amino acids. Germline V gives CDR1 SGHRS, CDR2 YFSETQ. CDR3 sequence: CASSLYGGYTEAFF. The CDR3 DNA sequence: TGCGCCAGCAGCTTGTACGGGGGGTACACTGAAGCTTTCTTT.

V gene TRBV6-2 or TRBV6-3 combines with J gene TRBJ1-5; D gene ambiguous. The CDR3 consists of 15 residues. Trimming cost V 2 bases and J 2 bases, with 10 bases left between them. CDR1 and CDR2 from the germline V gene are MNHEY and SVGEGT. This CDR3 is CASSYGGSGNQPQHF. The CDR3 bases are TGTGCCAGCAGTTACGGAGGGTCGGGCAATCAGCCCCAGCATTTT.

With respect to this clone: Other DNA sequences in this specimen translate into the identical CDR3. The rearrangement links TRBV19 to TRBJ1-6; D may be TRBD1 (5 bases). The germline V gene has CDR1 LNHDA and CDR2 SQIVND (reference sequence). The CDR3 sequence is 13 residues long. Trimming removed 9 bases from V and 10 bases from J, with 16 bases in between. CDR3 in amino acids: CASHQGAGSPLHF. CDR3 in DNA: TGTGCCAGCCACCAGGGTGCTGGATCACCCCTCCACTTT.

This clone was observed once. The chain recombines TRBV27 with TRBJ1-1, with 8 positions matching TRBD1. Germline CDR1 and CDR2: MNHEY and SMNVEV (reference sequence). The CDR3 length is 14 residues. Trimming at V came to 8 bases and at J to 5 bases, leaving 10 bases not matched to a gene. CDR3 in DNA: TGTGCCAGCGGCCCAGGGGGCGCGAGGACTGAAGCTTTCTTT. Translation: CASGPGGARTEAFF.

The V call is TRBV5-1, the J call TRBJ2-7; 7 bases agree with TRBD2. CDR1 is SGHRS, CDR2 YFSETQ, per germline. V shed 5 bases and J 3 bases; nucleotides not matched to a gene: 5. The CDR3 totals 13 residues. As DNA, the CDR3 is TGCGCCAGCAGTTCTAGCGGTATCTACGAGCAGTACTTC. Protein product: CASSSSGIYEQYF.

The chain couples TRBV2 to TRBJ1-5, with D perhaps matching TRBD1 (5 bases). Germline values: CDR1 SNHLY, CDR2 FYNNEI. V was clipped by 6 bases and J by 3 bases, with 18 bases between them. The length of the CDR3 is 16 residues. DNA for the CDR3: TGTGCCAGCAGAGATAGCAGGGCAGGGCTCAATCAGCCCCAGCATTTT. Residues: CASRDSRAGLNQPQHF.

The V and J genes are TRBV24-1 and TRBJ2-2, with 7 bases fitting TRBD2. The germline CDR1 and CDR2 sequences are KGHDR and SFDVKD. The length of the CDR3 is 14 residues. Trimming removed 5 bases from V and 4 bases from J; junction bases left unmatched: 3. The CDR3 region is CATSAVAGTGELFF. The DNA for the CDR3 is TGTGCCACCAGTGCGGTAGCGGGCACCGGGGAGCTGTTTTTT.

The V and J genes are TRBV6-5 and TRBJ1-6, with D uncertain. Trimming stripped 7 bases from V and 0 bases from J, with 4 bases between. CDR3 length equals 13 residues. CDR1 and CDR2 (germline): MNHEY, SVGAGI. The CDR3 is CASTYSYNSPLHF. Here the CDR3 DNA reads TGTGCCAGCACCTACTCCTATAATTCACCCCTCCACTTT.

The rearrangement links TRBV7-9 to TRBJ2-5; the D is unclear. Deletions cut 1 base from V and 2 bases from J, with 17 bases between. Per the germline V gene, CDR1 is SEHNR and CDR2 is FQNEAQ (reference sequence). The CDR3 is 17 amino acids. In DNA, the CDR3 is TGTGCCAGCAGCTTAGTTCGTCGGGTCTCGTCTCAAGAGACCCAGTACTTC. It specifies CASSLVRRVSSQETQYF.

V and J are TRBV5-6 and TRBJ2-7; TRBD2 matches at 7 bases. The J segment lost 5 bases and the V segment lost 2 bases, leaving 7 bases of the junction unmatched. The CDR3 has 14 amino acids. Germline V lookup: CDR1 SGHDT, CDR2 YYEEEE. CDR3 DNA sequence: TGTGCCAGCAGCTTCTGGGAGGGAACCCACGAGCAGTACTTC. Translation gives CASSFWEGTHEQYF.

The chain joins TRBV11-2 to TRBJ1-5; D is perhaps TRBD1 (6 bases). Per germline, CDR1 SGHAT and CDR2 FQNNGV. V shed 0 bases and J shed 6 bases, with 12 bases lying between them. The CDR3 totals 15 residues. CDR3 coding DNA: TGTGCCAGCAGCTTAGAAAGGGGACACGGTCAGCCCCAGCATTTT. This gives the protein CASSLERGHGQPQHF.

The genes are TRBV20-1 and TRBJ2-1; 8 nucleotides agree with TRBD2. The germline V gene has CDR1 DFQATT and CDR2 SNEGSKA (reference sequence). CDR3 length: 11 residues. The V and J ends lost 5 bases and 6 bases, in that order; junction bases with no gene match: 0. CDR3 residues: CSAGTSNEQFF. CDR3 sequence (DNA): TGCAGTGCTGGGACTAGCAATGAGCAGTTCTTC.

The chain is built from TRBV7-9 and TRBJ1-2, with 7 nucleotides matching TRBD1. The CDR3 contains 13 residues. V gave up 5 bases and J gave up 3 bases; unmatched junction bases: 3. Germline CDR1 and CDR2: SEHNR and FQNEAQ (reference sequence). CDR3 coding DNA: TGTGCCAGCAGCCAAACAGGGGACTATGGCTACACCTTC. It encodes CASSQTGDYGYTF. Supplemented by reference TRBV7-9 and TRBJ1-2, the full variable domain reads DTGVSQNPRHKITKRGQNVTFRCDPISEHNRLYWYRQTLGQGPEFLTYFQNEAQLEKSRLLSDRFSAERPKGSFSTLEIQRTEQGDSAMYLCASSQTGDYGYTFGSGTRLTVV.

The chain links TRBV19 to TRBJ2-5; 12 bases match TRBD2. This CDR3 is built from 15 residues. Germline V gene data show CDR1 as LNHDA and CDR2 as SQIVND (reference sequence). V was pared by 5 bases and J by 4 bases, with 5 bases of the junction left unmatched. The CDR3 sequence: CASSGLAGGPETQYF. CDR3 nucleotide sequence: TGTGCCAGTAGTGGTCTAGCGGGGGGGCCAGAGACCCAGTACTTC.

The chain links TRBV6-5 to TRBJ2-1, with 8 bases matching TRBD1. This CDR3 is built from 13 residues. V shed 10 bases, J shed 9 bases, and the junction held 11 bases outside the gene matches. CDR1 MNHEY and CDR2 SVGAGI come from the germline V gene. DNA of the CDR3: TGTGCCACCCGGGACAGGAGGTTCATTGAGCAGTTCTTC. It specifies CATRDRRFIEQFF.

Only a few counts were recorded for this clone. The gene calls are TRBV3-1 (or the pseudogene TRBV3-2) and TRBJ2-6, with D perhaps matching TRBD2 (5 bases). The CDR3 loop spans 16 amino acids. From germline, CDR1 is LGHDT and CDR2 YNNKEL (reference sequence). Trimming removed 1 base at V and 3 bases at J, with 10 bases between. The CDR3 here is CASSQGFGGGANVLTF. The CDR3 region has the DNA TGTGCCAGCAGCCAAGGGTTCGGAGGTGGGGCCAACGTCCTGACTTTC.

The rearrangement uses TRBV7-2 and TRBJ2-3, with unresolved D. V was trimmed by 2 bases and J by 4 bases, leaving 7 bases between them. The CDR3 runs 13 residues. In germline, CDR1 is SGHTA, CDR2 FQGNSA. The CDR3 sequence: CASSLTRADTQYF. The DNA for the CDR3 is TGTGCCAGCAGCTTAACCCGCGCAGATACGCAGTATTTT.

The V call is TRBV6-2 or TRBV6-3, the J call TRBJ2-1, with 10 nucleotides matching TRBD1. The V segment lost 0 bases and the J segment 1 base; nucleotides outside the gene matches: 6. The CDR3 is made up of 18 amino acids. Looked up from germline, CDR1 is MNHEY and CDR2 is SVGEGT. The CDR3 sequence: CASSYSLKDRGSYNEQFF. Here the CDR3 DNA reads TGTGCCAGCAGTTACTCACTCAAGGACAGGGGGTCCTACAATGAGCAGTTCTTC.

The chain links TRBV7-9 to TRBJ1-2; D not certain. This CDR3 region has 12 residues. V lost 4 bases to trimming and J lost 4 bases, with 7 bases between them. Germline V lookup: CDR1 SEHNR, CDR2 FQNEAQ (reference sequence). CDR3: CASSSDFYGYTF. The DNA of the CDR3 is TGTGCCAGCAGCTCAGACTTCTATGGCTACACCTTC.

The V and J genes are TRBV7-9 and TRBJ1-1, with 10 bases aligning to TRBD1. The J segment lost 5 bases and the V segment lost 3 bases, leaving 12 bases of the junction unmatched. This CDR3 comprises 17 residues. CDR1 and CDR2 from the germline V gene are SEHNR and FQNEAQ (reference sequence). The CDR3 sequence is CASSFPGQGLRGTEAFF. The CDR3 DNA sequence: TGTGCCAGCAGCTTCCCGGGACAGGGGTTGAGGGGAACTGAAGCTTTCTTT. Supplemented by reference TRBV7-9 and TRBJ1-1, the full variable domain reads DTGVSQNPRHKITKRGQNVTFRCDPISEHNRLYWYRQTLGQGPEFLTYFQNEAQLEKSRLLSDRFSAERPKGSFSTLEIQRTEQGDSAMYLCASSFPGQGLRGTEAFFGQGTRLTVV.

This clone was picked up a small number of times. V usage is TRBV29-1 and J usage is TRBJ2-7, with 9 bases lining up with TRBD2. This CDR3 region has 13 residues. Germline V gene lookup returns CDR1 SQVTM and CDR2 ANQGSEA. Trimming took 7 bases from V and 6 from J; bases not matched to a gene: 10. In nucleotides, the CDR3 is TGCAGCGCGGGGGAGCGGGAGGTCGGCGAGCAGTACTTC. It specifies CSAGEREVGEQYF.

The V call is TRBV5-1, the J call TRBJ2-7, with 7 bases fitting TRBD2. Trimming took 4 bases from V and 3 from J; bases not matched to a gene: 7. The CDR3 consists of 14 residues. The V gene's germline CDR1 is SGHRS and CDR2 YFSETQ. For the CDR3, the DNA is TGCGCCAGCAGCGGCGGGACTATGGACTACGAGCAGTACTTC. It codes for CASSGGTMDYEQYF.